The 21 T cell receptor beta chains given below trace back to one sample, sequenced in a study of T cells after yellow fever vaccination. MiXCR was run by TCRdb on the 5' RACE reads, yielding one entry per CDR3 protein. The sample has 400,000 to 650,000 distinct CDR3 sequences, 21% seen once. Sequences were derived from PBMCs, sampled about 20 days after the first yellow fever vaccination. The receptors originated from a man younger than 35 who received the YFV17D yellow fever vaccine.

V and J are TRBV7-2 and TRBJ1-1; a weak D match, TRBD1 (6 bases). With 0 bases removed from V and 7 bases from J, the gap between germline ends came to 12 bases. The CDR3 sequence is 14 residues long. Germline V gene data show CDR1 as SGHTA and CDR2 as FQGNSA. This CDR3 is CASSLAGAESEAFF. The DNA for the CDR3 is TGTGCCAGCAGCTTAGCGGGGGCAGAGAGTGAAGCTTTCTTT.

This clonotype was seen only a few times. CDR3 sequence (DNA): TGTGCCAGCAGCTTGAGGGGGGTCTACGAGCAGTACGTC. Translating gives CASSLRGVYEQYV. The V call is TRBV5-5, the J call TRBJ2-7; either TRBD1 or TRBD2 may supply D (6 bases each). Germline CDR1 and CDR2: SGHKS and YYEKEE (reference sequence). The V end was cut by 1 base, the J end by 3 bases, with 8 bases between. The CDR3 is 13 residues long.

This clonotype was observed a handful of times. J is TRBJ2-1 and V is TRBV9; D might be TRBD2 (5 bases). V dropped 6 bases and J dropped 0 bases, with 16 bases sitting between them. From germline, CDR1 is SGDLS and CDR2 YYNGEE. This CDR3 is 16 amino acids long. The DNA of the CDR3 is TGTGCCAGCACCCCAGGAGGCATGAGCTCCTACAATGAGCAGTTCTTC. Protein sequence: CASTPGGMSSYNEQFF.

The chain links TRBV7-6 to TRBJ2-2; tentative D call: TRBD1 (5 bases). Trimming stripped 3 bases from V and 0 bases from J, with 11 bases between. CDR1 is SGHVS and CDR2 is FNYEAQ in the germline V gene. This CDR3 spans 16 amino acids. CDR3 nucleotides: TGTGCCAGCAGCTTGCGACAGCCATCGAACACCGGGGAGCTGTTTTTT. Translating gives CASSLRQPSNTGELFF.

J is TRBJ2-3 and V is TRBV6-1; no definite D call. The germline V gene has CDR1 MNHNS and CDR2 SASEGT. V dropped 7 bases and J dropped 6 bases, with 23 bases sitting between them. The CDR3 has 16 amino acids. CDR3 protein: CASILKGVGHSDTQYF. CDR3 DNA sequence: TGTGCCAGCATCCTTAAAGGAGTCGGCCACTCGGATACGCAGTATTTT.

The table lists this clonotype with a few counts. The DNA of the CDR3 is TGTGCCAGCTCACCACGGGAGGTTTGGACAGGGCACACTGAAGCTTTCTTT. Protein: CASSPREVWTGHTEAFF. The genes are TRBV18 and TRBJ1-1; 8 bases are a match to TRBD1. Trimming took 1 base from V and 3 from J; bases not matched to a gene: 10. Per germline, CDR1 KGHSH and CDR2 LQKENI. The CDR3 spans 17 residues.

The V and J genes are TRBV12-3 or TRBV12-4 and TRBJ1-1, with unresolved D. There are 11 residues in the CDR3. V gave up 3 bases and J gave up 8 bases, with 7 bases separating them. CDR3 nucleotide sequence: TGTGCCAGCAGTTTTGGTCGGGAAGCTTTCTTT. This sequence encodes CASSFGREAFF.

This clonotype has just a few counts. This rearrangement joins TRBV20-1 to TRBJ2-4; 9 bases are a match to TRBD2. The V gene's germline CDR1 is DFQATT and CDR2 SNEGSKA (reference sequence). The J segment lost 6 bases and the V segment lost 4 bases, leaving 4 bases of the junction unmatched. This CDR3 is 13 amino acids long. The CDR3 loop is CSATLAGINIQYF. In DNA, the CDR3 is TGCAGTGCTACCCTAGCGGGGATAAACATTCAGTACTTC.

This clonotype was observed a few times. CDR3: CSDVSRARSTDTQYF. CDR3 nucleotide sequence: TGCAGCGACGTCTCGCGGGCCAGGAGCACAGATACGCAGTATTTT. V usage is TRBV29-1 and J usage is TRBJ2-3; the D gene is possibly TRBD2 (5 bases). The CDR3 has 15 residues. V lost 7 bases, J lost 0 bases, and 17 bases lay in between. Germline-derived CDR1 and CDR2 are SQVTM and ANQGSEA.

This clonotype was picked up a small number of times. The chain couples TRBV4-3 to TRBJ2-4, with a weak D call TRBD2 (7 bases). Trimming pared 1 base from V and 2 bases from J, leaving 12 bases between. Germline lookup yields CDR1 LGHNA and CDR2 YSLEER. This CDR3 has 16 amino acids. CDR3 region: CASSQGGGGSKNIQYF. CDR3 in DNA: TGCGCCAGCAGCCAAGGTGGCGGGGGCTCCAAAAACATTCAGTACTTC.

This clonotype was found a few times. The CDR3 nucleotides are TGTGCCAGCAGCCGGGTACCCAACCTTTTCGAGCAGTACGTC. Translation gives CASSRVPNLFEQYV. The V and J genes are TRBV7-9 and TRBJ2-7; D is unclear. CDR3 length: 14 residues. Germline values: CDR1 SEHNR, CDR2 FQNEAQ (reference sequence). The ends were cut back, 5 bases at V and 6 bases at J, with 17 bases in the middle.

This clonotype has a handful of counts. CDR3 in DNA: TGTGCCAGCAGCTTTGCTTGGCTCGGGACGACGCGCGGCTCTGGGGCCAACGTCCTGACTTTC. Protein: CASSFAWLGTTRGSGANVLTF. The genes are TRBV7-6 and TRBJ2-6; the D gene could be TRBD1 or TRBD2 (5 bases each). CDR3 size: 21 residues. V lost 3 bases and J 0 bases, leaving 24 bases between the germline ends. Germline loops: CDR1 SGHVS, CDR2 FNYEAQ.

This clonotype was observed many times. The rearrangement links TRBV7-9 to TRBJ2-5; D is uncertain. V was shortened by 5 bases and J by 5 bases, with 12 bases between the two germline ends. CDR3 length: 13 residues. CDR1 is SEHNR and CDR2 is FQNEAQ in the germline V gene (reference sequence). The CDR3 bases are TGTGCCAGCAGCCAGGCACAGATCGAGACCCAGTACTTC. Encoded protein: CASSQAQIETQYF.

This clonotype was seen at least ten times. This rearrangement joins TRBV7-2 to TRBJ2-5; D possibly matches TRBD1 or TRBD2 (5 bases each). Between the trimmed V and J ends, which lost 3 bases and 5 bases, there was a span of 13 bases. CDR3 length: 14 amino acids. In germline, CDR1 is SGHTA, CDR2 FQGNSA. The CDR3 DNA sequence: TGTGCCAGCAGCTTGGGGGACCCCCGGGAGACCCAGTACTTC. Residues: CASSLGDPRETQYF.

This clonotype appeared a few times. The V call is TRBV7-8, the J call TRBJ2-2, with D possibly TRBD1 on 5 matching bases. The germline V gene encodes CDR1 SGHVS and CDR2 FQNEAQ. V gave up 4 bases and J gave up 4 bases, with 16 bases separating them. There are 16 residues in the CDR3. CDR3 region: CASSSHLTVSTGELFF. DNA for the CDR3: TGTGCCAGCAGCTCACATTTGACAGTATCCACCGGGGAGCTGTTTTTT.

This sequence joins TRBV7-9 and TRBJ2-7; 7 bases are shared with TRBD1. The CDR3 extends over 14 amino acids. Germline-derived CDR1 and CDR2 are SEHNR and FQNEAQ (reference sequence). After removal of 5 bases from V and 0 bases from J, the junction contained 4 bases not matched to a gene. The CDR3 DNA reads as TGTGCCAGCAGCGACCGACAGGGCTCCTACGAGCAGTACTTC. This sequence encodes CASSDRQGSYEQYF.

The V call is TRBV5-1, the J call TRBJ2-5; 13 nucleotides agree with TRBD2. The CDR3 length is 16 residues. The junction had 8 bases not matched to a gene; V was cut back by 4 bases and J by 5 bases. Germline CDR1 is SGHRS and CDR2 is YFSETQ. CDR3 nucleotide sequence: TGCGCCAGCAGCCTTGGGACTAGCGGGGTGGCGGAGACCCAGTACTTC. It encodes CASSLGTSGVAETQYF.

This clonotype has only a few counts. The chain links TRBV5-5 to TRBJ1-4; D perhaps matches TRBD1 (5 bases). The CDR3 contains 15 residues. The V and J ends lost 0 bases and 6 bases respectively, with 12 bases between them. The germline V gene has CDR1 SGHKS and CDR2 YYEKEE (reference sequence). The CDR3 region has the DNA TGTGCCAGCAGCTTGGGGTGGGGCGGTTATGAAAAACTGTTTTTT. The encoded protein is CASSLGWGGYEKLFF.

The rearrangement uses TRBV7-9 and TRBJ2-1; no firm D call. V was cut by 9 bases and J by 6 bases, with 15 bases left in between. This CDR3 region has 13 residues. Germline CDR1 and CDR2: SEHNR and FQNEAQ (reference sequence). The CDR3 DNA reads TGTGCCAGGGGGTTGGATGGTTTCAATGAGCAGTTCTTC. This sequence encodes CARGLDGFNEQFF.

This clonotype was recorded a few times. The CDR3 sequence is CASSKRQGTYNEQFF. In DNA, the CDR3 is TGTGCCAGCAGTAAGCGACAGGGTACATACAATGAGCAGTTCTTC. The chain joins TRBV6-2 or TRBV6-3 to TRBJ2-1; 7 nucleotides align to TRBD1. Trimming removed 5 bases from V and 4 bases from J; junction bases left unmatched: 8. Germline values: CDR1 MNHEY, CDR2 SVGEGT. This CDR3 contains 15 residues.

This clonotype was recorded a few times. The genes are TRBV24-1 and TRBJ1-2, with TRBD1 as a possible D gene (5 bases). The CDR3 sequence is 14 residues long. The germline gives CDR1 KGHDR, CDR2 SFDVKD. The V and J ends lost 4 bases and 3 bases respectively, with 11 bases between them. CDR3 residues: CATSETVRDYGYTF. The CDR3 coding sequence is TGTGCCACCAGTGAGACAGTAAGGGACTATGGCTACACCTTC.